These T cell receptor beta chains were read from a single sample in a study of T cell responses to AZD1222 COVID-19 vaccine. TCRdb's table, derived via immunoSEQ multiplex PCR, lists solely in-frame clones and lacks some. The sample lists some 130,000 clones, more than 75% occurring once. The specimen comprised peripheral blood, sampled on day 0 of AZD1222 vaccination. The receptors stem from an adult in good health. The CDR3 runs from the conserved cysteine through the conserved F or W. A D gene is named only where the DNA matches it firmly. Size is omitted from some rows. Given values are once, few, many or a class for expanded clones.

V gene: TRBV4-1; D gene: .; J gene: TRBJ1-2; clone size: .; CDR3 DNA: TGCGCCAGCAGCCAAGTAGGACAACTCCATGGCTACACCTTC; CDR3 protein: CASSQVGQLHGYTF
V gene: TRBV6-2/TRBV6-3; D gene: .; J gene: TRBJ1-2; clone size: .; CDR3 DNA: TGTGCCAGCAGTCCCCCGCTGATTGGCTACACCTTC; CDR3 protein: CASSPPLIGYTF
V gene: TRBV18; D gene: .; J gene: TRBJ1-4; clone size: .; CDR3 DNA: TGTGCCAGCTCACCCGGGACTGACAATGAAAAACTGTTTTTT; CDR3 protein: CASSPGTDNEKLFF
V gene: TRBV7-2; D gene: .; J gene: TRBJ2-1; clone size: once; CDR3 DNA: TGTGCCAGCAGCCTCCAGTACAATGAGCAGTTCTTC; CDR3 protein: CASSLQYNEQFF
V gene: TRBV5-1; D gene: .; J gene: TRBJ2-5; clone size: once; CDR3 DNA: TGCGCCAGCAGCTCTGGGCAAGGGGGGCGCGAGACCCAGTACTTC; CDR3 protein: CASSSGQGGRETQYF
V gene: TRBV4-1; D gene: .; J gene: TRBJ1-5; clone size: .; CDR3 DNA: TGCGCCAGCAGCCTGGGGAATAGCAATCAGCCCCAGCATTTT; CDR3 protein: CASSLGNSNQPQHF
V gene: TRBV6-1; D gene: .; J gene: TRBJ1-2; clone size: .; CDR3 DNA: TGTGCCAGCAGTGAACGGGGGATCCGGGGCTACACCTTC; CDR3 protein: CASSERGIRGYTF
V gene: TRBV5-3; D gene: TRBD1; J gene: TRBJ1-2; clone size: .; CDR3 DNA: TGTGCCAGAAGCTCCGCCGGGACAGGGATTTCTAACTATGGCTACACCTTC; CDR3 protein: CARSSAGTGISNYGYTF
V gene: TRBV18; D gene: .; J gene: TRBJ1-1; clone size: once; CDR3 DNA: TGTGCCAGCTCACCGCCCGGGACCAAAGGGGACACTGAAGCTTTCTTT; CDR3 protein: CASSPPGTKGDTEAFF
V gene: TRBV4-2; D gene: .; J gene: TRBJ2-1; clone size: .; CDR3 DNA: TGTGCCAGCAGCCAAGATCCTCCTAGCAACCCCTACAATGAGCAGTTCTTC; CDR3 protein: CASSQDPPSNPYNEQFF
V gene: TRBV7-2; D gene: .; J gene: TRBJ1-6; clone size: .; CDR3 DNA: TGTGCCAGCAGCCCACCACAGAGCTCCTATAATTCACCCCTCCACTTT; CDR3 protein: CASSPPQSSYNSPLHF
V gene: TRBV24-1; D gene: TRBD2; J gene: TRBJ2-7; clone size: .; CDR3 DNA: TGTGCCACCTCCCGGGAGGCGCATATCTTC; CDR3 protein: CATSREAHIF
V gene: TRBV2; D gene: .; J gene: TRBJ1-2; clone size: .; CDR3 DNA: TGTGCCAGCGGAGGTAGTTTCTATGGCTACACCTTC; CDR3 protein: CASGGSFYGYTF
V gene: TRBV28; D gene: TRBD1; J gene: TRBJ1-3; clone size: once; CDR3 DNA: TGTGCCAGCAGTTTTGACAGGGGGGTTTTGGGGTCTGGAAACACCATATATTTT; CDR3 protein: CASSFDRGVLGSGNTIYF
V gene: TRBV10-3; D gene: TRBD1; J gene: TRBJ2-1; clone size: .; CDR3 DNA: TGTGCCATCAGAAGAAGGAGTGGACAGGGGGCAAATGAGCAGTTCTTC; CDR3 protein: CAIRRRSGQGANEQFF
V gene: TRBV19; D gene: TRBD2; J gene: TRBJ2-7; clone size: .; CDR3 DNA: TGTGCCAGTAGTATAGGGGGGGGTTCGTCCTACGAGCAGTACTTC; CDR3 protein: CASSIGGGSSYEQYF
V gene: TRBV5-1; D gene: .; J gene: TRBJ1-1; clone size: .; CDR3 DNA: TGCGCCAGCAGCTTGGTGTTGGCCGGGAACACTGAAGCTTTCTTT; CDR3 protein: CASSLVLAGNTEAFF
V gene: TRBV5-1; D gene: TRBD1; J gene: TRBJ2-7; clone size: .; CDR3 DNA: TGCGCCAGCAGCTTGGACAGGGGACCCTACGAGCAGTACTTC; CDR3 protein: CASSLDRGPYEQYF
V gene: TRBV6-2/TRBV6-3; D gene: TRBD2; J gene: TRBJ2-3; clone size: .; CDR3 DNA: TGTGCCAGCAGTTGGAGCGGGGGCAGCACAGATACGCAGTATTTT; CDR3 protein: CASSWSGGSTDTQYF
V gene: TRBV4-3; D gene: .; J gene: TRBJ1-3; clone size: .; CDR3 DNA: TGCGCCAGCAGCCAGCCCCGAGTTACAGGGCGTAGAAACACCATATATTTT; CDR3 protein: CASSQPRVTGRRNTIYF
V gene: TRBV7-2; D gene: .; J gene: TRBJ1-5; clone size: .; CDR3 DNA: TGTGCCAGCAGCGTATCCGGGGGCCCCTATCAGCCCCAGCATTTT; CDR3 protein: CASSVSGGPYQPQHF
V gene: TRBV28; D gene: .; J gene: TRBJ2-1; clone size: .; CDR3 DNA: TGTGCCAGCAGTTTCGTTGGGGTGAATGAGCAGTTCTTC; CDR3 protein: CASSFVGVNEQFF
V gene: TRBV27; D gene: TRBD1; J gene: TRBJ1-5; clone size: .; CDR3 DNA: TGTGCCAGCGGTAGACAGGGGAAGAGCGGCAATCAGCCCCAGCATTTT; CDR3 protein: CASGRQGKSGNQPQHF
V gene: TRBV7-2; D gene: TRBD2; J gene: TRBJ2-3; clone size: .; CDR3 DNA: TGTGCCAGCAGCTTAACTAGCGGGGGGGCTAAAGATACGCAGTATTTT; CDR3 protein: CASSLTSGGAKDTQYF
V gene: TRBV3-1/TRBV3-2; D gene: TRBD1; J gene: TRBJ1-5; clone size: .; CDR3 DNA: TGTGCCAGCAGCCTGGGACAGAACAATCAGCCCCAGCATTTT; CDR3 protein: CASSLGQNNQPQHF
V gene: TRBV6-5; D gene: TRBD2; J gene: TRBJ2-5; clone size: .; CDR3 DNA: TGTGCCAGCACCCACGGGGGGGCAGAGACCCAGTACTTC; CDR3 protein: CASTHGGAETQYF
V gene: TRBV6-5; D gene: .; J gene: TRBJ1-3; clone size: .; CDR3 DNA: TGTGCCAGCAGTAGGACGGCAGGCGGAAACACCATATATTTT; CDR3 protein: CASSRTAGGNTIYF
V gene: TRBV28; D gene: .; J gene: TRBJ2-7; clone size: .; CDR3 DNA: TGTGCCAGCAGCTATCTTGGATACGAGCAGTACTTC; CDR3 protein: CASSYLGYEQYF
V gene: TRBV5-4; D gene: .; J gene: TRBJ2-7; clone size: .; CDR3 DNA: TGTGCCAGCAGCTTGTGGCAGGTGATGAACGAGCAGTACTTC; CDR3 protein: CASSLWQVMNEQYF
V gene: TRBV7-2; D gene: TRBD1; J gene: TRBJ1-5; clone size: few; CDR3 DNA: TGTGCCAGCAGCCTCACAGGGGCTCAGCCCCAGCATTTT; CDR3 protein: CASSLTGAQPQHF
V gene: TRBV5-1; D gene: TRBD1; J gene: TRBJ1-6; clone size: once; CDR3 DNA: TGCGCCAGCAGACCGGGACAGTTAGGTAATTCACCCCTCCACTTT; CDR3 protein: CASRPGQLGNSPLHF
V gene: TRBV9; D gene: .; J gene: TRBJ1-1; clone size: .; CDR3 DNA: TGTGCCAGCAACCCTCTGAGGGCCACTGAAGCTTTCTTT; CDR3 protein: CASNPLRATEAFF
V gene: TRBV29-1; D gene: .; J gene: TRBJ1-1; clone size: .; CDR3 DNA: TGCAGCGTTATAACAGGCCTGAACACTGAAGCTTTCTTT; CDR3 protein: CSVITGLNTEAFF
V gene: TRBV30; D gene: .; J gene: TRBJ1-3; clone size: .; CDR3 DNA: TGTGCCCACGAGGGGGGATCTGGAAACACCATATATTTT; CDR3 protein: CAHEGGSGNTIYF
V gene: TRBV28; D gene: .; J gene: TRBJ1-1; clone size: .; CDR3 DNA: TGTGCCAGCAGTTTGAATGAGGCCTACCAAGACACTGAAGCTTTCTTT; CDR3 protein: CASSLNEAYQDTEAFF
V gene: TRBV5-1; D gene: .; J gene: TRBJ2-7; clone size: .; CDR3 DNA: TGCGCCAGCGCCTTACAGCTTAGTGAAAGCGAGCAGTACTTC; CDR3 protein: CASALQLSESEQYF
V gene: TRBV7-2; D gene: TRBD2; J gene: TRBJ2-1; clone size: .; CDR3 DNA: TGTGCCAGCAGCTTAGGCGGGGGGGGTGATGAGCAGTTCTTC; CDR3 protein: CASSLGGGGDEQFF
V gene: TRBV14; D gene: TRBD1; J gene: TRBJ1-4; clone size: once; CDR3 DNA: TGTGCCAGCAGCCAAATGGGACAGGGGCCTAATGAAAAACTGTTTTTT; CDR3 protein: CASSQMGQGPNEKLFF
V gene: TRBV7-3; D gene: .; J gene: TRBJ1-2; clone size: .; CDR3 DNA: TGTGCCAGCAGCCCACTTTACCTCGGCGGCTACACCTTC; CDR3 protein: CASSPLYLGGYTF
V gene: TRBV2; D gene: TRBD2; J gene: TRBJ2-7; clone size: .; CDR3 DNA: TGTGCCAGCAGTGAACTCGGGGGGGCTGGCTCCTACGAGCAGTACTTC; CDR3 protein: CASSELGGAGSYEQYF
V gene: TRBV5-6; D gene: .; J gene: TRBJ2-5; clone size: .; CDR3 DNA: TGTGCCAGCAGCTATTGGATACAAGAGACCCAGTACTTC; CDR3 protein: CASSYWIQETQYF